What follows are 12 T cell receptor beta chains derived from one specimen sequenced in a study of T cells in Graves' hyperthyroidism and ophthalmopathy. What was amplified from RNA transcripts were TCR beta CDR3 regions. Researchers ran a first-round RT-PCR on the TCR CDR3 using the HTBI primer set. TCRdb re-called the multiplex PCR reads with MiXCR, one entry per CDR3 protein. In the table there are a few hundred thousand distinct CDR3 sequences, roughly 15% of which are singletons. Sequencing was carried out using blood. These receptors came from a woman aged 40-49 years with Graves' hyperthyroidism that later progressed to Graves' ophthalmopathy.

In this sample, this clonotype turned up many times. The chain has TRBV19 and TRBJ2-3; D unclear. CDR1 LNHDA and CDR2 SQIVND come from the germline V gene (reference sequence). The CDR3 totals 14 residues. V was shortened by 5 bases and J by 5 bases, with 14 bases between the two germline ends. CDR3 sequence (DNA): TGTGCCAGTAGTCCCGTGGTCAGAAAAGATACGCAGTATTTT. This encodes CASSPVVRKDTQYF.

V and J are TRBV19 and TRBJ2-2, with TRBD2 identical over 8 bases. Per germline, CDR1 LNHDA and CDR2 SQIVND (reference sequence). Trimming cost V 6 bases and J 6 bases; bases outside gene matches: 18. This CDR3 is built from 18 residues. CDR3 nucleotides: TGTGCCAGTAGGGGGGGAAGCTTAGCGGGAACCGGATCCGGGGAGCTGTTTTTT. Its protein product is CASRGGSLAGTGSGELFF.

This clonotype has only a few counts. At one of its ends the junction is not consistent with the germline gene, which may arise from a read error. The chain links TRBV7-9 to TRBJ1-2; D gene uncertain. The CDR3 extends over 11 amino acids. The germline gives CDR1 SEHNR, CDR2 FQNEAQ (reference sequence). CDR3 sequence reads: CVSSLVDGYTF. The DNA of the CDR3 is TGTGTCAGCAGCTTAGTTGATGGCTACACCTTC.

This clonotype was detected ten times or more. The chain has TRBV30 and TRBJ1-1; D not resolved. V was shortened by 2 bases and J by 6 bases, with 13 bases between the two germline ends. The CDR3 has 13 residues. CDR1 is GTSNPN and CDR2 is SVGIG in the germline V gene (reference sequence). CDR3 nucleotide sequence: TGTGCCTGGAGTTCTCAAGGGCCCGCTGAAGCTTTCTTT. It yields the protein CAWSSQGPAEAFF.

The V call is TRBV27, the J call TRBJ1-2, with D hard to call. The V gene's germline CDR1 is MNHEY and CDR2 SMNVEV (reference sequence). The CDR3 covers 15 residues. V was trimmed by 0 bases and J by 8 bases, leaving 16 bases between them. The DNA for the CDR3 is TGTGCCAGCAGTTTATCGAGCTGGAAGTCGGGAGGCTACACCTTC. It specifies CASSLSSWKSGGYTF.

This clonotype has more than one count but fewer than ten. The chain joins TRBV5-1 to TRBJ2-7, with 7 bases lining up with TRBD2. This CDR3 is built from 14 residues. The V segment lost 0 bases and the J segment 9 bases; nucleotides outside the gene matches: 9. The germline gives CDR1 SGHRS, CDR2 YFSETQ. In DNA form, the CDR3 reads TGCGCCAGCAGCTTGGAGAGTTTGGGGAGGGGGCAGTACTTC. It encodes CASSLESLGRGQYF.

This clonotype was seen repeatedly, ten times or more. The rearrangement uses TRBV11-2 and TRBJ2-1; possible D gene TRBD2, 7 bases. The CDR3 sequence is 16 residues long. CDR1 is SGHAT, CDR2 FQNNGV, per germline. The germline V and J ends were trimmed by 6 bases and 6 bases, with 21 bases remaining between them. The CDR3 region has the DNA TGTGCCAGCAGTTCCCGAAGGGGGGTAGCGGGCAATGAGCAGTTCTTC. This codes for CASSSRRGVAGNEQFF.

This clonotype was seen more than once but under ten times. The chain employs TRBV5-6 and TRBJ2-3, with D unclear. This CDR3 is built from 15 residues. Germline V gives CDR1 SGHDT, CDR2 YYEEEE. Trimming left V 1 base short and J 0 bases short, with 9 bases between. CDR3 residues: CASSLIASSTDTQYF. DNA of the CDR3: TGTGCCAGCAGCTTGATCGCTTCTAGCACAGATACGCAGTATTTT.

This clonotype showed up just a few times. This chain joins TRBV30 and TRBJ1-1; 7 bases are a match to TRBD1. The trim removed 3 bases at V and 6 bases at J, leaving 10 bases unmatched. Germline-derived CDR1 and CDR2 are GTSNPN and SVGIG (reference sequence). The CDR3 extends over 14 amino acids. The CDR3 sequence: CAWRADRVIAEAFF. The CDR3 DNA reads as TGTGCCTGGAGGGCCGACAGGGTAATTGCTGAAGCTTTCTTT.

The chain carries TRBV2 and TRBJ1-1; the D is unclear. The V gene lost 3 bases and the J gene lost 3 bases, with 11 bases spanning the gap. CDR1 and CDR2 (germline): SNHLY, FYNNEI. CDR3 length: 14 residues. CDR3 DNA sequence: TGTGCCAGCAGTGATTTAGGGCTGTACACTGAAGCTTTCTTT. It specifies CASSDLGLYTEAFF.

At least ten counts were recorded for this clonotype. This sequence joins TRBV9 and TRBJ2-1; 11 positions match TRBD2. There are 15 residues in the CDR3. Germline loops: CDR1 SGDLS, CDR2 YYNGEE. With 0 bases clipped from V and 8 bases from J, the junction kept 4 bases outside the gene matches. The DNA for the CDR3 is TGTGCCAGCAGCGTAGAGGTAGCGGGGGGGTATGAGCAGTTCTTC. Translating it yields CASSVEVAGGYEQFF.

This clonotype was seen at least ten times. V and J are TRBV28 and TRBJ2-7, with a tentative D call TRBD2 (6 bases). The CDR3 extends over 14 amino acids. Trimming shortened V by 6 bases and J by 6 bases, and 18 bases separated the two germline ends. CDR1 is MDHEN, CDR2 SYDVKM, per germline. The CDR3 loop reads CASSAGGVRREQYF. The CDR3 region has the DNA TGTGCCAGCAGCGCCGGAGGGGTTAGGCGCGAGCAGTACTTC.